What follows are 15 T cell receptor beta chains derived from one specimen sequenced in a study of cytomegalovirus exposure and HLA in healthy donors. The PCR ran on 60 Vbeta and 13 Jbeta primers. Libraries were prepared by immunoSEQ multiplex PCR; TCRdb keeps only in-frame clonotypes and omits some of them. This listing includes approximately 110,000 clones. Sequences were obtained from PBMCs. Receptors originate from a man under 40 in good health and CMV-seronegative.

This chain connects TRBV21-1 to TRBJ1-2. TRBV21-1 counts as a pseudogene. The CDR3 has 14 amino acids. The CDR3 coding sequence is TGTGCCAGCAGCAACCGGCGGATCCGCTATGGCTACACCTTC. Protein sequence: CASSNRRIRYGYTF.

The CDR3 loop is CASSSRGGANVLTF. CDR3 DNA sequence: TGTGCCAGCAGCTCACGAGGGGGGGCCAACGTCCTGACTTTC. The gene calls are TRBV7-3 and TRBJ2-6, with D maybe TRBD2 (5 bases). Germline V gene sequence: CDR1 SGHTA, CDR2 FQGTGA. Between the trimmed V and J ends, which lost 4 bases and 4 bases, there was a span of 8 bases. The CDR3 contains 14 residues.

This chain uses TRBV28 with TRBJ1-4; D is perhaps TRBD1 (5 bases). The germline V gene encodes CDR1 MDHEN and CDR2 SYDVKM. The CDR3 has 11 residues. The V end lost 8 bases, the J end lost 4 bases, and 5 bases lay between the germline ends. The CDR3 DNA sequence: TGTGCCAGCCAGGGTAATGAAAAACTGTTTTTT. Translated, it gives CASQGNEKLFF.

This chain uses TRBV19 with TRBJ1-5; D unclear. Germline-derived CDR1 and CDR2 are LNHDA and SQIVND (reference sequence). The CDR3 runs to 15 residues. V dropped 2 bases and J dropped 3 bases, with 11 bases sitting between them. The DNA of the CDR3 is TGTGCCAGTAGTATAAGCAACGGGGACAATCAGCCCCAGCATTTT. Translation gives CASSISNGDNQPQHF.

The CDR3 is CSAYYGTGYDEQYF. The CDR3 region has the DNA TGCAGCGCCTACTACGGGACAGGGTACGACGAGCAGTACTTC. The V and J genes are TRBV29-1 and TRBJ2-7, with 9 positions matching TRBD1. The germline V gene has CDR1 SQVTM and CDR2 ANQGSEA. The CDR3 has 14 residues. The V gene end was trimmed by 7 bases and the J gene end by 5 bases; junction bases not matched to a gene: 12.

CDR3 protein: CATSRDGASEQFF. The CDR3 bases are TGTGCCACCAGCAGAGATGGGGCAAGTGAGCAGTTCTTC. V and J are TRBV15 and TRBJ2-1, with TRBD1 as a possible D gene (5 bases). The V end was cut by 0 bases, the J end by 9 bases, with 9 bases between. Germline assignment: CDR1 LNHNV and CDR2 YYDKDF (reference sequence). The CDR3 loop spans 13 amino acids.

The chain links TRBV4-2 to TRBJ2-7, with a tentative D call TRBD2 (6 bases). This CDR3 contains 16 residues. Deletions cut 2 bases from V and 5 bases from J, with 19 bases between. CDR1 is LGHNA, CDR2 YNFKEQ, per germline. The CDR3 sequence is CASSQHGRDWNNEQYF. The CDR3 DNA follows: TGTGCCAGCAGCCAACACGGAAGGGACTGGAATAACGAGCAGTACTTC.

In nucleotides, the CDR3 is TGTGCCAGCAATTACACAGGGGGCTTCTATAATTCACCCCTCCACTTT. The encoded protein is CASNYTGGFYNSPLHF. The chain employs TRBV2 and TRBJ1-6; TRBD1 aligns across 9 bases. The CDR3 consists of 16 residues. CDR1 SNHLY and CDR2 FYNNEI come from the germline V gene. With V trimmed by 7 bases and J by 3 bases, 7 bases remained unmatched.

The CDR3 here is CASSQDNGASNQPQHF. The CDR3 bases are TGCGCCAGCAGCCAAGATAACGGTGCATCCAATCAGCCCCAGCATTTT. This chain uses TRBV4-3 with TRBJ1-5; D unresolved. This CDR3 is built from 16 residues. Germline lookup yields CDR1 LGHNA and CDR2 YSLEER. Trimming shortened V by 0 bases and J by 3 bases, and 12 bases separated the two germline ends.

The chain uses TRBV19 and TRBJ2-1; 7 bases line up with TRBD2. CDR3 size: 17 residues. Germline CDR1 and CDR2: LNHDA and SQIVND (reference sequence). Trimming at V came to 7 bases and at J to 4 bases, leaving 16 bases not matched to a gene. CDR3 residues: CASTPAGAGEVYNEQFF. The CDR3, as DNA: TGTGCCAGTACCCCAGCTGGCGCGGGAGAAGTGTACAATGAGCAGTTCTTC.

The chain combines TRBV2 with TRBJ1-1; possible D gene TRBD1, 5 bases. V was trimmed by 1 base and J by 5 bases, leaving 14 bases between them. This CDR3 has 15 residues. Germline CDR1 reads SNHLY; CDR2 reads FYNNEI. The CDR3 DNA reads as TGTGCCAGCAGTGAAGGTGCCCCAGGGATGACTGAAGCTTTCTTT. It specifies CASSEGAPGMTEAFF. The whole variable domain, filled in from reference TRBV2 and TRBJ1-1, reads EPEVTQTPSHQVTQMGQEVILRCVPISNHLYFYWYRQILGQKVEFLVSFYNNEISEKSEIFDDQFSVERPDGSNFTLKIRSTKLEDSAMYFCASSEGAPGMTEAFFGQGTRLTVV.

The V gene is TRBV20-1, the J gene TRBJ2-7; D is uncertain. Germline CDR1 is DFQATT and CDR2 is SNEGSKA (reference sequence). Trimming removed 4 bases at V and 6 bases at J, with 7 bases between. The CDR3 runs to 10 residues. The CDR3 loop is CSATLSEQYF. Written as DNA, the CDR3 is TGCAGTGCTACCTTATCCGAGCAGTACTTC.

The DNA for the CDR3 is TGCGCCAGCAGCCAAGATCGCCAGGGGGCTTACACAGATACGCAGTATTTT. Translation: CASSQDRQGAYTDTQYF. This chain uses TRBV4-3 with TRBJ2-3; 8 bases are a match to TRBD1. With V trimmed by 0 bases and J by 2 bases, 7 bases remained unmatched. This CDR3 has 17 amino acids. Germline CDR1 is LGHNA and CDR2 is YSLEER.

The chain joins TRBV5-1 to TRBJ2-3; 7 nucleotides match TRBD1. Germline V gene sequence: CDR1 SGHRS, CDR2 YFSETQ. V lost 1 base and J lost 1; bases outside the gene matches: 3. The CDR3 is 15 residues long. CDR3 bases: TGCGCCAGCAGCTTGCGACAGGGAGGCACAGATACGCAGTATTTT. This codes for CASSLRQGGTDTQYF.

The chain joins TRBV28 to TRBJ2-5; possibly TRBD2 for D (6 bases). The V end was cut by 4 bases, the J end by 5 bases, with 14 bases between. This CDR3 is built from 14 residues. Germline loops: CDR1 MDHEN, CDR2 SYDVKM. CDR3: CASSSDWGEETQYF. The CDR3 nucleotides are TGTGCCAGCAGTTCCGACTGGGGGGAGGAGACCCAGTACTTC.